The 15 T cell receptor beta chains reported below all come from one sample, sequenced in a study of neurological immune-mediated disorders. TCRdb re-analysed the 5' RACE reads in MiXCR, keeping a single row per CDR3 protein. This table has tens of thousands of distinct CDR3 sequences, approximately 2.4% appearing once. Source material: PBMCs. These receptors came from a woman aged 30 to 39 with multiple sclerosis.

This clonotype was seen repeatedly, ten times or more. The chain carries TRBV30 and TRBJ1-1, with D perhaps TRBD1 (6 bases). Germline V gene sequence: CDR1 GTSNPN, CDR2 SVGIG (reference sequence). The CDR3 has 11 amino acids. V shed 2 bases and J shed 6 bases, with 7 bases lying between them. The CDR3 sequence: CAWSRQAEAFF. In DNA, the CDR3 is TGTGCCTGGAGTCGACAGGCTGAAGCTTTCTTT.

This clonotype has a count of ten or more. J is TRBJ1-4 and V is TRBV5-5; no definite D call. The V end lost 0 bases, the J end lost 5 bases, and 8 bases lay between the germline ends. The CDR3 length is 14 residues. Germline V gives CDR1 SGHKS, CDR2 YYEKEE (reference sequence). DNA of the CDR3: TGTGCCAGCAGCTTGGTTGGACGGAATGAAAAACTGTTTTTT. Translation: CASSLVGRNEKLFF.

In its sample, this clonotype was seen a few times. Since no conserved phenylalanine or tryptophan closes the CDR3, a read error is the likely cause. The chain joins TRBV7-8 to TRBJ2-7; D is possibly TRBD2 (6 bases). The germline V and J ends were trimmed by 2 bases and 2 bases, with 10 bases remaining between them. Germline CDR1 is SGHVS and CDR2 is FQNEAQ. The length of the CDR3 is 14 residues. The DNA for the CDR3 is TGTGCCAGCAGCTTAATGGCGGGAACCTACGAGCAGTACAAC. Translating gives CASSLMAGTYEQYN.

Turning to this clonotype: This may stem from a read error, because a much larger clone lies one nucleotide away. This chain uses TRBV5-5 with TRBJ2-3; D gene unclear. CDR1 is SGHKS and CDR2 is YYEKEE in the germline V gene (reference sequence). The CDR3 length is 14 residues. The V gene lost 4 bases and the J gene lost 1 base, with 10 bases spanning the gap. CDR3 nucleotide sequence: TGTGCCAGCAGCCGGGCCACGGGCACAGATACGCAGTATTTT. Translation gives CASSRATGTDTQYF.

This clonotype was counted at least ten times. CDR3 in amino acids: CASSSSEGDLYGYTF. CDR3 bases: TGTGCCAGCAGCTCCTCCGAGGGGGACCTCTATGGCTACACCTTC. J is TRBJ1-2 and V is TRBV7-9, with D maybe TRBD1 (6 bases). Germline CDR1 is SEHNR and CDR2 is FQNEAQ (reference sequence). The germline V and J ends were trimmed by 4 bases and 4 bases, with 16 bases remaining between them. This CDR3 is built from 15 residues.

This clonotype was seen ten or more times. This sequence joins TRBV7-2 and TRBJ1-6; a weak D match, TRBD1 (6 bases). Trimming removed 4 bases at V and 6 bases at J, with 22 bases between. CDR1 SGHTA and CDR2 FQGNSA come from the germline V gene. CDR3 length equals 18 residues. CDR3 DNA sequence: TGTGCCAGCAGCTCTGTCCCAGCAGGGGTTGTCCCTAATTCACCCCTCCACTTT. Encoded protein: CASSSVPAGVVPNSPLHF.

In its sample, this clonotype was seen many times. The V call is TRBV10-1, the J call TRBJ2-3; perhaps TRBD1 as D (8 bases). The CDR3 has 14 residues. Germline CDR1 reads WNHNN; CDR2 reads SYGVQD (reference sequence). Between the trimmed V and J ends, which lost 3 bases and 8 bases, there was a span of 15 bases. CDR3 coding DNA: TGCGCCAGCAGTGAAGGACAGGGAGGGGTTACGCAGTATTTT. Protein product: CASSEGQGGVTQYF.

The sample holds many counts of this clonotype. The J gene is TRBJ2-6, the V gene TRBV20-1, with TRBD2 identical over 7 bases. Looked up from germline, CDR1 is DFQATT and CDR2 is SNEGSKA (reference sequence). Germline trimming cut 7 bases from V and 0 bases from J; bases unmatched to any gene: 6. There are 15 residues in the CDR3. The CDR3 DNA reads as TGCAGTGTAGCGGGCCAAAGCTCTGGGGCCAACGTCCTGACTTTC. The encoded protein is CSVAGQSSGANVLTF.

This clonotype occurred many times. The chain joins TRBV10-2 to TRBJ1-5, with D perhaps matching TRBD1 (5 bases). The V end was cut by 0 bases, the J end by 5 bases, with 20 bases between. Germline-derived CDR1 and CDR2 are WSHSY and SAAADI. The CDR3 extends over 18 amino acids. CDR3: CASSESSSGGFRDQPQHF. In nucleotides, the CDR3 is TGCGCCAGCAGTGAGTCGAGTTCCGGGGGTTTTAGAGATCAGCCCCAGCATTTT.

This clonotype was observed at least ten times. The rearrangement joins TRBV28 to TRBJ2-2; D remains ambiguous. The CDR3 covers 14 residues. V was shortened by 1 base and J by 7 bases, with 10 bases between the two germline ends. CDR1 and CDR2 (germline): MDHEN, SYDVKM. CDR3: CASSLSLTDGELFF. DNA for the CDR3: TGTGCCAGCAGTTTATCCCTGACGGACGGGGAGCTGTTTTTT.

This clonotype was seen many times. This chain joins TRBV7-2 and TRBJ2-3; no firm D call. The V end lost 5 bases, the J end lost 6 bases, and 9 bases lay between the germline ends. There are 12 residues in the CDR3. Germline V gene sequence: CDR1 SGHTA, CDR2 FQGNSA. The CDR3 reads CASSPRRDTQYF. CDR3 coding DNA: TGTGCCAGCAGCCCGCGACGTGATACGCAGTATTTT.

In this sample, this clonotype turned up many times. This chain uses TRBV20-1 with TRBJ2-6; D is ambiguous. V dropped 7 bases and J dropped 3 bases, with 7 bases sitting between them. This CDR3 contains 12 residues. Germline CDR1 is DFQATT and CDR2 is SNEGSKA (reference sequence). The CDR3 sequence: CSVRNGANVLTF. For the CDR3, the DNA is TGCAGTGTTCGTAATGGGGCCAACGTCCTGACTTTC.

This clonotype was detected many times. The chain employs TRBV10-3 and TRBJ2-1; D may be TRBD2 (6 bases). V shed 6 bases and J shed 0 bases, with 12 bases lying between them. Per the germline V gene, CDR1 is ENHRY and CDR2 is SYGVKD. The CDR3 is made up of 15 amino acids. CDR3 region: CAIRSLAHSYNEQFF. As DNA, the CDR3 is TGTGCCATCAGGAGCCTAGCGCACTCCTACAATGAGCAGTTCTTC.

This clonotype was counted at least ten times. CDR3 DNA: TGTGCCAGCAGTTTCCGGGACAGGGCCCCCTACGAGCAGTACTTC. Its translation is CASSFRDRAPYEQYF. This chain uses TRBV27 with TRBJ2-7, with 9 nucleotides matching TRBD1. Losses at the gene ends were 3 bases for V and 2 bases for J; bases not matched to a gene: 5. The germline V gene encodes CDR1 MNHEY and CDR2 SMNVEV (reference sequence). This CDR3 comprises 15 residues.

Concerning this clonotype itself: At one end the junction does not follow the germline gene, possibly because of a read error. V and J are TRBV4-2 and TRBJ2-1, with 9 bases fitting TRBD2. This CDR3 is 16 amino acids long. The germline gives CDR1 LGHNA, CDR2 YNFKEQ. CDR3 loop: CVSSHDSSGVSNEQFF. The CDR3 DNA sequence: TGTGTCAGCAGCCATGATTCTAGCGGGGTCTCCAATGAGCAGTTCTTC.